This entry lists 7 T cell receptor beta chains sequenced from one sample in a study of OX40 agonist ivuxolimab in advanced cancers. The repertoire was sequenced with immunoSEQ multiplex PCR; TCRdb's copy has only in-frame clones and lacks some. The sample shows around 40,000 clones, roughly 80% of them seen only once. Sequences were derived from CD4+ or CD8+ T cells sorted from blood, sampled in a trial of the OX40 agonist ivuxolimab. The receptors stem from an adult with an advanced solid tumor such as melanoma, head and neck, liver or kidney cancer.

This clone was seen once. V and J are TRBV28 and TRBJ2-5; D is perhaps TRBD2 (6 bases). This CDR3 is 12 amino acids long. V lost 8 bases and J lost 2, with 9 bases in between. Germline assignment: CDR1 MDHEN and CDR2 SYDVKM. CDR3 region: CASGDFQETQYF. The CDR3 bases are TGTGCCAGCGGGGACTTTCAAGAGACCCAGTACTTC.

The V and J genes are TRBV19 and TRBJ1-1, with 9 bases that match TRBD1. CDR3 length: 14 amino acids. V lost 5 bases to trimming and J lost 3 bases; unmatched junction nucleotides: 4. CDR1 LNHDA and CDR2 SQIVND come from the germline V gene (reference sequence). This CDR3 is CASSLQGADTEAFF. In DNA, the CDR3 is TGTGCCAGTAGTCTACAGGGGGCGGACACTGAAGCTTTCTTT.

The chain couples TRBV2 to TRBJ1-2; D gene unclear. This CDR3 spans 15 amino acids. Germline CDR1 and CDR2: SNHLY and FYNNEI. V lost 6 bases to trimming and J lost 0 bases, with 14 bases between them. The CDR3 protein is CASRKGLGPNYGYTF. The DNA for the CDR3 is TGTGCCAGCAGGAAGGGCCTAGGCCCTAACTATGGCTACACCTTC.

This clone was detected only once. The chain carries TRBV7-8 and TRBJ2-7; 10 bases are shared with TRBD1. Germline CDR1 and CDR2: SGHVS and FQNEAQ. The CDR3 loop spans 16 amino acids. V was pared by 4 bases and J by 0 bases, with 6 bases of the junction left unmatched. For the CDR3, the DNA is TGTGCCAGCAGCTACAGCCGGGACAGGGGCTCCTACGAGCAGTACTTC. This translates into CASSYSRDRGSYEQYF.

The rearrangement links TRBV6-1 to TRBJ2-7, with 11 bases matching TRBD1. This CDR3 is built from 14 residues. CDR1 and CDR2 (germline): MNHNS, SASEGT. Germline trimming cut 8 bases from V and 4 bases from J; bases unmatched to any gene: 7. The CDR3 region is CASSLGTGGYEQYF. CDR3 in DNA: TGTGCCAGCTCCTTAGGGACAGGGGGTTACGAGCAGTACTTC.

The rearrangement joins TRBV5-1 to TRBJ1-2; D remains unclear. From germline, CDR1 is SGHRS and CDR2 YFSETQ. The CDR3 extends over 13 amino acids. V lost 1 base and J 5 bases, leaving 9 bases between the germline ends. The CDR3 nucleotides are TGCGCCAGCAGCTTGTCGGGATTTTATGGCTACACCTTC. Translation gives CASSLSGFYGYTF.

Here the CDR3 DNA reads TGTGCCAGCAGTTCTAGCGGGTTCCCCCAGGGGTCCTACAATGAGCAGTTCTTC. It is translated as CASSSSGFPQGSYNEQFF. V and J are TRBV27 and TRBJ2-1, with 8 bases identical to TRBD2. The germline gives CDR1 MNHEY, CDR2 SMNVEV (reference sequence). The CDR3 has 18 amino acids. V was clipped by 4 bases and J by 1 base; unmatched bases: 12.